The text below deals with one T cell receptor (beta chain). These data belong to a study of cytomegalovirus exposure and HLA in healthy donors. Trimming cost V 7 bases and J 2 bases, with 16 bases left between them. The CDR3 is made up of 15 amino acids. CDR1 is SNHLY and CDR2 is FYNNEI in the germline V gene. The primer mix had 60 Vbeta and 13 Jbeta primers. Clones were read by immunoSEQ multiplex PCR, and TCRdb kept only the in-frame ones, dropping some. The sample holds some 180,000 clones, 70% to 80% seen once. Sequencing was performed on PBMCs. The chain is built from TRBV2 and TRBJ2-3, with a possible D match to TRBD2 (7 bases). The TCR originated in a man aged 18-30 years in good health and CMV-seronegative. CDR3 sequence: CASNSAGAFTDTQYF. Here the CDR3 DNA reads TGTGCCAGCAATTCGGCGGGGGCGTTCACAGATACGCAGTATTTT.